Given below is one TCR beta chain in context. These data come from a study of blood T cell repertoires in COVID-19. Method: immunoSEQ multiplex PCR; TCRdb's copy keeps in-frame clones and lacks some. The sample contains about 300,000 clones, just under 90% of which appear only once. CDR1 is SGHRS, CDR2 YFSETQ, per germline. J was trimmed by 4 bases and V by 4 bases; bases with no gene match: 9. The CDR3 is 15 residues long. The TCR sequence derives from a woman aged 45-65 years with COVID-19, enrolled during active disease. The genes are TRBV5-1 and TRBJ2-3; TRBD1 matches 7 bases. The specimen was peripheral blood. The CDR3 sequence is CASSPPRGMADTQYF. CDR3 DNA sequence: TGCGCCAGCAGCCCTCCCAGGGGGATGGCAGATACGCAGTATTTT. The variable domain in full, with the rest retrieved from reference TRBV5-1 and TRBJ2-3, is KAGVTQTPRYLIKTRGQQVTLSCSPISGHRSVSWYQQTPGQGLQFLFEYFSETQRNKGNFPGRFSGRQFSNSRSEMNVSTLELGDSALYLCASSPPRGMADTQYFGPGTRLTVL.